Below are 31 T cell receptor beta chains sequenced from a single sample in a study of T-cell reconstitution after alpha-beta-depleted transplantation in children. Unique molecular identifiers were used in preparing the TCRbeta library. TCRdb analysed the PCR reads with MiXCR anew, one entry per CDR3 protein. The data contain under 250,000 distinct CDR3 sequences, about 7% of them seen just once; the ten biggest clones take up 5.5%. The sample was PBMCs, taken before TCRalphabeta/CD19-depleted stem cell transplant. These receptors came from a boy aged 2-15 years with acute lymphoblastic leukemia, due to receive a stem cell transplant.

This clonotype has ten or more counts. The CDR3 DNA reads as TGTGCCAGCAGCTTAACCGGGACACAGGGGGGCTACTACGAGCAGTACTTC. Translated, it gives CASSLTGTQGGYYEQYF. This sequence joins TRBV7-8 and TRBJ2-7, with 8 bases fitting TRBD1. V lost 2 bases, J lost 3 bases, and 12 bases stayed unmatched. From germline, CDR1 is SGHVS and CDR2 FQNEAQ. CDR3 size: 17 residues.

This clonotype was seen only a few times. The chain carries TRBV7-6 and TRBJ2-1; D is unresolved. Looked up from germline, CDR1 is SGHVS and CDR2 is FNYEAQ. This CDR3 has 13 residues. The CDR3 nucleotides are TGTGCATCTAGAGCCCCCGGCCCCAATGAGCAGTTCTTC. This gives the protein CASRAPGPNEQFF.

This clonotype was counted at least ten times. V is TRBV13 and J is TRBJ2-3; tentatively, D is TRBD2 (6 bases). Trimming left V 5 bases short and J 8 bases short, with 14 bases between. Germline CDR1 is PRHDT and CDR2 is FYEKMQ (reference sequence). This CDR3 is 13 amino acids long. The CDR3 nucleotides are TGTGCCAGCAGCCCCCGACTAGGAGCTACGCAGTATTTT. Protein product: CASSPRLGATQYF.

In this sample, this clonotype turned up many times. This chain uses TRBV10-2 with TRBJ1-1; D uncertain. The V end was cut by 0 bases, the J end by 4 bases, with 9 bases between. The V gene's germline CDR1 is WSHSY and CDR2 SAAADI. This CDR3 is built from 14 residues. CDR3 sequence reads: CASSESKGLTEAFF. CDR3 in DNA: TGCGCCAGCAGTGAGTCCAAAGGCCTCACTGAAGCTTTCTTT.

This clonotype was observed many times. The chain combines TRBV20-1 with TRBJ2-1, with 11 positions matching TRBD2. The length of the CDR3 is 15 residues. Germline-derived CDR1 and CDR2 are DFQATT and SNEGSKA (reference sequence). Losses at the gene ends were 5 bases for V and 1 base for J; bases not matched to a gene: 4. CDR3 DNA: TGCAGTGCTTCCCCTAGCGGGAGGTCCTACAATGAGCAGTTCTTC. This translates into CSASPSGRSYNEQFF.

This clonotype was seen at least ten times. The chain couples TRBV5-1 to TRBJ1-1, with a tentative D call TRBD1 (5 bases). Trimming stripped 0 bases from V and 8 bases from J, with 14 bases between. Germline assignment: CDR1 SGHRS and CDR2 YFSETQ. The CDR3 runs 14 residues. CDR3 protein: CASSLDWGTVEAFF. The CDR3 coding sequence is TGCGCCAGCAGCTTGGACTGGGGGACCGTAGAAGCTTTCTTT.

This clonotype appeared a few times. This chain links TRBV28 with TRBJ2-7; D is perhaps TRBD1 or TRBD2 (5 bases each). Trimming cost V 7 bases and J 4 bases, with 14 bases left between them. CDR1 MDHEN and CDR2 SYDVKM come from the germline V gene. The CDR3 has 13 amino acids. CDR3 nucleotides: TGTGCCAGCAAGGGACGGTCAGCGTACGAGCAGTACTTC. Translation: CASKGRSAYEQYF.

This clonotype was seen at least ten times. The V call is TRBV28, the J call TRBJ2-6; 7 nucleotides match TRBD2. The V and J ends lost 7 bases and 2 bases, in that order; junction bases with no gene match: 5. The CDR3 spans 15 residues. Per the germline V gene, CDR1 is MDHEN and CDR2 is SYDVKM. Here the CDR3 reads CASTPGGAGANVLTF. In nucleotides, the CDR3 is TGTGCCAGCACCCCTGGGGGGGCTGGGGCCAACGTCCTGACTTTC.

The rearrangement joins TRBV5-1 to TRBJ2-7; D uncertain. Trimming cost V 0 bases and J 3 bases, with 19 bases left between them. The CDR3 length is 17 residues. Germline CDR1 reads SGHRS; CDR2 reads YFSETQ. DNA for the CDR3: TGCGCCAGCAGCTTGGGGTCCTTTGGCCCCACCAACTACGAGCAGTACTTC. Protein sequence: CASSLGSFGPTNYEQYF.

The genes are TRBV20-1 and TRBJ1-1, with no clear D. The V end was cut by 5 bases, the J end by 1 base, with 8 bases between. Germline assignment: CDR1 DFQATT and CDR2 SNEGSKA (reference sequence). This CDR3 has 12 amino acids. CDR3 protein: CSAPETNTEAFF. For the CDR3, the DNA is TGCAGTGCTCCTGAGACGAACACTGAAGCTTTCTTT.

This clonotype came up many times. The gene calls are TRBV20-1 and TRBJ1-2; 8 bases are a match to TRBD1. The V gene's germline CDR1 is DFQATT and CDR2 SNEGSKA (reference sequence). The J segment lost 7 bases and the V segment lost 5 bases, leaving 3 bases of the junction unmatched. This CDR3 spans 11 amino acids. The CDR3 coding sequence is TGCAGTGCTGCAGGGACAGGTGGCTACACCTTC. This sequence encodes CSAAGTGGYTF.

This clonotype was seen many times. The chain carries TRBV9 and TRBJ2-1; no definite D call. The V gene lost 4 bases and the J gene lost 9 bases, with 17 bases spanning the gap. CDR3 length equals 14 residues. The germline V gene encodes CDR1 SGDLS and CDR2 YYNGEE. The CDR3 coding sequence is TGTGCCAGCAGCCCCAGGACGGAGTGGGGTGAGCAGTTCTTC. It encodes CASSPRTEWGEQFF.

At least ten counts were recorded for this clonotype. The chain recombines TRBV3-1 with TRBJ2-3; 10 nucleotides match TRBD2. Trimming cost V 4 bases and J 3 bases; bases outside gene matches: 7. The V gene's germline CDR1 is LGHDT and CDR2 YNNKEL (reference sequence). CDR3 length equals 16 residues. The CDR3 sequence: CASSLSPGLATDTQYF. The CDR3 DNA reads as TGTGCCAGCAGCCTTAGCCCGGGACTAGCGACAGATACGCAGTATTTT.

This clonotype was seen at least ten times. The V gene is TRBV6-1, the J gene TRBJ2-5; tentatively, D is TRBD1 (5 bases). This CDR3 region has 14 residues. Germline V gene sequence: CDR1 MNHNS, CDR2 SASEGT. V gave up 6 bases and J gave up 0 bases, with 11 bases separating them. CDR3 sequence reads: CASRKGWNQETQYF. The CDR3 bases are TGTGCCAGCAGGAAGGGGTGGAACCAAGAGACCCAGTACTTC.

The table lists this clonotype with a few counts. This chain joins TRBV5-6 and TRBJ1-6, with 12 positions matching TRBD1. CDR1 and CDR2 from the germline V gene are SGHDT and YYEEEE. The V gene end was trimmed by 4 bases and the J gene end by 7 bases; junction bases not matched to a gene: 3. This CDR3 contains 15 residues. The CDR3 spells CASSLGQGANSPLHF. In DNA, the CDR3 is TGTGCCAGCAGCCTGGGACAGGGGGCGAATTCACCCCTCCACTTT.

This clonotype was picked up many times. The chain's CDR3 is CSASGQSDTQYF. CDR3 DNA sequence: TGCAGTGCTAGTGGACAGTCAGATACGCAGTATTTT. The V call is TRBV20-1, the J call TRBJ2-3, with D perhaps TRBD1 (6 bases). CDR1 DFQATT and CDR2 SNEGSKA come from the germline V gene (reference sequence). V was shortened by 3 bases and J by 4 bases, with 8 bases between the two germline ends. The CDR3 sequence is 12 residues long.

The genes are TRBV27 and TRBJ2-7; D tentatively fits TRBD1 or TRBD2 (5 bases each). The CDR3 contains 14 residues. CDR1 is MNHEY and CDR2 is SMNVEV in the germline V gene (reference sequence). V gave up 2 bases and J gave up 6 bases, with 14 bases separating them. The CDR3 spells CASSLQGPGPEQYF. The CDR3 bases are TGTGCCAGCAGTTTACAGGGACCAGGGCCCGAGCAGTACTTC.

This clonotype has more than one count but fewer than ten. The chain combines TRBV7-9 with TRBJ1-1; no firm D call. V was shortened by 1 base and J by 8 bases, with 11 bases between the two germline ends. In germline, CDR1 is SEHNR, CDR2 FQNEAQ (reference sequence). CDR3 length: 13 amino acids. CDR3 loop: CASSLGWQTEAFF. As DNA, the CDR3 is TGTGCCAGCAGCTTAGGATGGCAGACCGAAGCTTTCTTT.

This clonotype was detected a few times. The CDR3 DNA is TGTGCCAGCACCCGAAACGGGGAGCTGTTTTTT. Its translation is CASTRNGELFF. The chain carries TRBV5-5 and TRBJ2-2; D is unresolved. Germline-derived CDR1 and CDR2 are SGHKS and YYEKEE (reference sequence). The germline V and J ends were trimmed by 6 bases and 7 bases, with 7 bases remaining between them. The CDR3 loop spans 11 amino acids. Looking up the rest from reference TRBV5-5 and TRBJ2-2 gives the full variable domain: DAGVTQSPTHLIKTRGQQVTLRCSPISGHKSVSWYQQVLGQGPQFIFQYYEKEERGRGNFPDRFSARQFPNYSSELNVNALLLGDSALYLCASTRNGELFFGEGSRLTVL.

This clonotype was counted many times. This CDR3 is CASSLFGAGTHEQYF. DNA for the CDR3: TGTGCCAGCAGTCTTTTTGGGGCAGGGACCCACGAGCAGTACTTC. J is TRBJ2-7 and V is TRBV28; D could derive from TRBD1 or TRBD2 (5 bases each). V gave up 5 bases and J gave up 5 bases, with 19 bases separating them. The germline gives CDR1 MDHEN, CDR2 SYDVKM. The length of the CDR3 is 15 residues.

The rearrangement links TRBV9 to TRBJ1-5; D gene unclear. Germline CDR1 SGDLS, CDR2 YYNGEE. V was shortened by 0 bases and J by 3 bases, with 16 bases between the two germline ends. The CDR3 extends over 17 amino acids. The CDR3 DNA is TGTGCCAGCAGCGTAGGGCCGGGGTTCGGGGTCAATCAGCCCCAGCATTTT. This sequence encodes CASSVGPGFGVNQPQHF.

This chain links TRBV29-1 with TRBJ2-7; no definite D call. The CDR3 spans 11 residues. V lost 6 bases and J lost 7, with 13 bases in between. Germline V gene data show CDR1 as SQVTM and CDR2 as ANQGSEA. In DNA, the CDR3 is TGCAGCGTCCAGAGTCTACAGGAGCAGTACTTC. Protein sequence: CSVQSLQEQYF.

The chain combines TRBV28 with TRBJ1-4, with D tentatively TRBD1 (6 bases). The CDR3 is made up of 16 amino acids. V was shortened by 4 bases and J by 5 bases, with 17 bases between the two germline ends. The germline gives CDR1 MDHEN, CDR2 SYDVKM. The CDR3, as DNA: TGTGCCAGCAGTTCCCCTCTCGGGGGGCTCAATGAAAAACTGTTTTTT. Translated: CASSSPLGGLNEKLFF. Based on the CDR3 plus reference TRBV28 and TRBJ1-4, the full variable domain is DVKVTQSSRYLVKRTGEKVFLECVQDMDHENMFWYRQDPGLGLRLIYFSYDVKMKEKGDIPEGYSVSREKKERFSLILESASTNQTSMYLCASSSPLGGLNEKLFFGSGTQLSVL.

This clonotype was seen at least ten times. V usage is TRBV5-1 and J usage is TRBJ2-1; 9 bases line up with TRBD2. The CDR3 totals 14 residues. After removal of 2 bases from V and 6 bases from J, the junction contained 3 bases not matched to a gene. Germline-derived CDR1 and CDR2 are SGHRS and YFSETQ. This chain's CDR3 is CASSFETSGNEQFF. CDR3 in DNA: TGCGCCAGCAGCTTCGAGACTAGCGGCAATGAGCAGTTCTTC.

This clonotype has at least ten counts. The chain links TRBV11-2 to TRBJ2-1, with a possible D match to TRBD2 (6 bases). The CDR3 sequence is 13 residues long. Germline V lookup: CDR1 SGHAT, CDR2 FQNNGV. Trimming cost V 5 bases and J 7 bases, with 12 bases left between them. CDR3 loop: CASSISRENEQFF. CDR3 DNA sequence: TGTGCCAGCAGCATCTCCCGGGAGAATGAGCAGTTCTTC. Full variable domain (outside the CDR3, taken from reference TRBV11-2 and TRBJ2-1): EAGVAQSPRYKIIEKRQSVAFWCNPISGHATLYWYQQILGQGPKLLIQFQNNGVVDDSQLPKDRFSAERLKGVDSTLKIQPAKLEDSAVYLCASSISRENEQFFGPGTRLTVL.

This clonotype was detected a few times. This sequence joins TRBV9 and TRBJ2-5; D ambiguous. The ends were cut back, 3 bases at V and 2 bases at J, with 14 bases in the middle. CDR1 is SGDLS, CDR2 YYNGEE, per germline. CDR3 length: 15 residues. The CDR3 spells CASSDSTRIQETQYF. The CDR3 DNA is TGTGCCAGCAGCGATAGCACGCGGATACAAGAGACCCAGTACTTC.

The chain couples TRBV3-1 to TRBJ2-7, with D perhaps being TRBD1 or TRBD2 (5 bases each). Trimming took off 4 bases at V and 5 bases at J, with 15 bases between the two ends. The CDR3 runs 14 residues. Germline CDR1 reads LGHDT; CDR2 reads YNNKEL (reference sequence). The CDR3 here is CASSPTSGTDEQYF. In DNA, the CDR3 is TGTGCCAGCAGCCCAACATCCGGGACCGACGAGCAGTACTTC.

This clonotype was recorded at least ten times. This chain uses TRBV5-1 with TRBJ2-1; 8 nucleotides match TRBD1. The CDR3 is made up of 14 amino acids. Germline V CDR1 and CDR2: SGHRS, YFSETQ. V shed 5 bases, J shed 5 bases, and the junction held 6 bases outside the gene matches. In DNA, the CDR3 is TGCGCCAGCAGACTGGGACAGGCCAACAATGAGCAGTTCTTC. Protein: CASRLGQANNEQFF.

This clonotype was found many times. The chain carries TRBV10-3 and TRBJ2-3, with D possibly matching TRBD2 (5 bases). Trimming pared 3 bases from V and 2 bases from J, leaving 12 bases between. Per germline, CDR1 ENHRY and CDR2 SYGVKD. This CDR3 comprises 15 residues. In nucleotides, the CDR3 is TGTGCCATCAGTGATTTAAGGGAGCTCACAGATACGCAGTATTTT. Amino acid sequence: CAISDLRELTDTQYF.

Written as DNA, the CDR3 is TGTGCCAGCAGCTTAGCGCGCCGCTACGAGCAGTACTTC. Translating gives CASSLARRYEQYF. V usage is TRBV7-2 and J usage is TRBJ2-7; D remains unclear. Germline V gives CDR1 SGHTA, CDR2 FQGNSA. V lost 0 bases to trimming and J lost 3 bases, with 6 bases between them. CDR3 size: 13 residues.

This clonotype was found many times. The rearrangement uses TRBV6-2 or TRBV6-3 and TRBJ2-6, with D uncertain. Germline V CDR1 and CDR2: MNHEY, SVGEGT. The CDR3 runs 15 residues. V was trimmed by 2 bases and J by 2 bases, leaving 7 bases between them. The CDR3 bases are TGTGCCAGCAGTTACGCAGTAACTGGGGCCAACGTCCTGACTTTC. It yields the protein CASSYAVTGANVLTF.